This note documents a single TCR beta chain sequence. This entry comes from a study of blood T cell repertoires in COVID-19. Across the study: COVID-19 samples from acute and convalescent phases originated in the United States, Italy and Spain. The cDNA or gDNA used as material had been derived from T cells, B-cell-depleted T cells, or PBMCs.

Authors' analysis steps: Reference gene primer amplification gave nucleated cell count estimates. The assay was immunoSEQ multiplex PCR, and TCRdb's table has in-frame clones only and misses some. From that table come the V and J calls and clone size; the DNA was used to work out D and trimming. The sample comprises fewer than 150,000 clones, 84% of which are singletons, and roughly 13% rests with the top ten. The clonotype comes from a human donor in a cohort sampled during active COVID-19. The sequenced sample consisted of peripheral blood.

The CDR3 DNA reads TGTGCCAGCAGACAAACCGCGGGACAGGGGGATGGCTACACCTTC. Encoded protein: CASRQTAGQGDGYTF. This rearrangement joins TRBV2 to TRBJ1-2; the match to TRBD1 covers 11 bases. CDR3 length: 15 amino acids. Germline assignment: CDR1 SNHLY and CDR2 FYNNEI. The trim removed 6 bases at V and 6 bases at J, leaving 9 bases unmatched.